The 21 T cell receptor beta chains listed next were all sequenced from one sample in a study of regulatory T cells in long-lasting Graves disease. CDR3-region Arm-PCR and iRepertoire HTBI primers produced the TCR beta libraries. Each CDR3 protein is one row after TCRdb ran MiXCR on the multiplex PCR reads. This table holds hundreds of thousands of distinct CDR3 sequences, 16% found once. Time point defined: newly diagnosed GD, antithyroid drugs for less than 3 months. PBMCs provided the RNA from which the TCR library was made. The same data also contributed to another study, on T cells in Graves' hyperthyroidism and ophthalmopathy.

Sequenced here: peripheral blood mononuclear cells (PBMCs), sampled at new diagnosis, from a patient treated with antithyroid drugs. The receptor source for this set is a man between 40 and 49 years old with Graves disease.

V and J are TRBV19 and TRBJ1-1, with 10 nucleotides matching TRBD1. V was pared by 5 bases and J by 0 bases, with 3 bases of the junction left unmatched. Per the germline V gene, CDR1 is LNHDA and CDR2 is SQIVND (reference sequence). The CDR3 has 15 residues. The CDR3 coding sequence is TGTGCCAGTAGTTGGGGACAGGGGCTGAACACTGAAGCTTTCTTT. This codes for CASSWGQGLNTEAFF.

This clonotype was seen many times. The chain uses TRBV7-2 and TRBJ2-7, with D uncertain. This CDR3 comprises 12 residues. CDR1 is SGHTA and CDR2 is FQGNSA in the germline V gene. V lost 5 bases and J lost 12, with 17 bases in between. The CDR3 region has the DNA TGTGCCAGCAGCAACCCCCCGAGGCGAAGGTACTTC. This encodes CASSNPPRRRYF.

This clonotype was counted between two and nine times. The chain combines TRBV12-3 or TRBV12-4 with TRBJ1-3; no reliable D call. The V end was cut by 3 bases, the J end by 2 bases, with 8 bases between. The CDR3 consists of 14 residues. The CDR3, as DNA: TGTGCCAGCAGTTTTTCCTTTACTGGAAACACCATATATTTT. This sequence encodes CASSFSFTGNTIYF.

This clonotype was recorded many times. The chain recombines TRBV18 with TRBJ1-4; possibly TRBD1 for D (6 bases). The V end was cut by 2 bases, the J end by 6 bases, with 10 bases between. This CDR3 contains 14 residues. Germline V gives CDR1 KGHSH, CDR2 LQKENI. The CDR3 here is CASSPNRADEKLFF. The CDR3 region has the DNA TGTGCCAGCTCACCAAACAGGGCGGATGAAAAACTGTTTTTT. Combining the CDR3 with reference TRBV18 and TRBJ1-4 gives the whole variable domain NAGVMQNPRHLVRRRGQEARLRCSPMKGHSHVYWYRQLPEEGLKFMVYLQKENIIDESGMPKERFSAEFPKEGPSILRIQQVVRGDSAAYFCASSPNRADEKLFFGSGTQLSVL.

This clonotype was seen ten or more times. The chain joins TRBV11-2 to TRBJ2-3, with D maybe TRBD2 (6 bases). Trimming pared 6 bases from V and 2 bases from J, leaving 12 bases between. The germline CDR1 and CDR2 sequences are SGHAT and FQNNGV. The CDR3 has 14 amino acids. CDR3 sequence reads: CASSVRTNTDTQYF. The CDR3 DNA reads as TGTGCCAGCAGTGTAAGGACTAACACAGATACGCAGTATTTT.

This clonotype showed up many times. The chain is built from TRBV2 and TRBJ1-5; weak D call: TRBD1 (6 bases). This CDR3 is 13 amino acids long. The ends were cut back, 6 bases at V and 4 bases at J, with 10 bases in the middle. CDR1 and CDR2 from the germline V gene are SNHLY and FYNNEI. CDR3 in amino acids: CASSNRENQPQHF. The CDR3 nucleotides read TGTGCCAGCAGCAACAGGGAAAATCAGCCCCAGCATTTT.

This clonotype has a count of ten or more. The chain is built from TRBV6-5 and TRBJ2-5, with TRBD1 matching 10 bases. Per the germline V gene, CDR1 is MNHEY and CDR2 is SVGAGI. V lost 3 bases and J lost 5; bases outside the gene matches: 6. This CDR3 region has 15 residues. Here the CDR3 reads CASSYRRQGAETQYF. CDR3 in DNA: TGTGCCAGCAGTTATCGTCGACAGGGGGCGGAGACCCAGTACTTC.

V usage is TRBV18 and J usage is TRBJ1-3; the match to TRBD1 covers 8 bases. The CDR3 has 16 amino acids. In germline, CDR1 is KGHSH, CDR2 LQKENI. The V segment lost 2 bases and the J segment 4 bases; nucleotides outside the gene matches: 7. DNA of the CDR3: TGTGCCAGCTCACCATCCCAGGGGGCTTCAGGAAACACCATATATTTT. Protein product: CASSPSQGASGNTIYF. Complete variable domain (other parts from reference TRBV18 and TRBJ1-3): NAGVMQNPRHLVRRRGQEARLRCSPMKGHSHVYWYRQLPEEGLKFMVYLQKENIIDESGMPKERFSAEFPKEGPSILRIQQVVRGDSAAYFCASSPSQGASGNTIYFGEGSWLTVV.

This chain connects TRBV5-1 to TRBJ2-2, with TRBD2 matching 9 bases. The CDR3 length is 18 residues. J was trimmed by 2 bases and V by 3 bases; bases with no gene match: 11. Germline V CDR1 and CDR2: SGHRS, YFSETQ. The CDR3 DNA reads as TGCGCCAGCAGCTCCCTCCCCCTAGCGGGGATAAACACCGGGGAGCTGTTTTTT. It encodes CASSSLPLAGINTGELFF. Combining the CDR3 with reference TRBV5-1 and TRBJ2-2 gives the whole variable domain KAGVTQTPRYLIKTRGQQVTLSCSPISGHRSVSWYQQTPGQGLQFLFEYFSETQRNKGNFPGRFSGRQFSNSRSEMNVSTLELGDSALYLCASSSLPLAGINTGELFFGEGSRLTVL.

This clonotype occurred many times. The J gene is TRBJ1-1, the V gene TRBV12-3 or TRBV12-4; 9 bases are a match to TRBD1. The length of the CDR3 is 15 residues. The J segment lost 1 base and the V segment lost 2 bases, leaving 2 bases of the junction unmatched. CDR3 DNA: TGTGCCAGCAGTTTAAGGGGACAGGGGAACACTGAAGCTTTCTTT. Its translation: CASSLRGQGNTEAFF.

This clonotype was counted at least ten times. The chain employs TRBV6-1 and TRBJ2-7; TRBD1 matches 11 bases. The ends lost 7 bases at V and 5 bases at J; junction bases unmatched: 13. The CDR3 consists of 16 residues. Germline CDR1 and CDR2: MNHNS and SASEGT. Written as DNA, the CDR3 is TGTGCCAGCATGGGTACCCGGGACAGGGGGATCGACGAGCAGTACTTC. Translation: CASMGTRDRGIDEQYF.

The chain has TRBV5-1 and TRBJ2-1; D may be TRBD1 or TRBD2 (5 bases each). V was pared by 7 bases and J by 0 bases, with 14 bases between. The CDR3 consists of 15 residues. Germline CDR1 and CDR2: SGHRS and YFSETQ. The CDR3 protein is CASHDSGSSYNEQFF. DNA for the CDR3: TGCGCCAGCCACGACAGCGGAAGCTCCTACAATGAGCAGTTCTTC.

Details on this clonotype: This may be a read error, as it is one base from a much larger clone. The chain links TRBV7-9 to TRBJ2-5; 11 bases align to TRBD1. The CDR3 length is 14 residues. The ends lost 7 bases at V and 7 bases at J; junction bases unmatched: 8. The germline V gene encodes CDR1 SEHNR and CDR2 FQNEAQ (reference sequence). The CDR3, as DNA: TGTGCCAGCACCCGGACAGGGGGCGATGGGACCCAGTACTTC. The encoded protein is CASTRTGGDGTQYF.

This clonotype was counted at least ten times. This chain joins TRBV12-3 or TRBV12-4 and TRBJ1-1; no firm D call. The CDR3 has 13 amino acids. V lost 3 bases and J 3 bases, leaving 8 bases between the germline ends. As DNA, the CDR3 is TGTGCCAGCAGTTTTTCAGGAGACACTGAAGCTTTCTTT. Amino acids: CASSFSGDTEAFF.

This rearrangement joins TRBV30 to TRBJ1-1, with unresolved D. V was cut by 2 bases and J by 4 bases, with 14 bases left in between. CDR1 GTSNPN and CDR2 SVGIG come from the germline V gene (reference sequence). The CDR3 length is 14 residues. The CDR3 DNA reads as TGTGCCTGGAGTACGGCGGGGAAGGTCACTGAAGCTTTCTTT. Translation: CAWSTAGKVTEAFF.

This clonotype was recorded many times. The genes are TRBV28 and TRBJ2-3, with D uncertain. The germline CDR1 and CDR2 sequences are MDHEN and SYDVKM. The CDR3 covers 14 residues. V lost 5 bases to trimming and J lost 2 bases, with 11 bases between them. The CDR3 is CASSPTENTDTQYF. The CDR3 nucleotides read TGTGCCAGCAGTCCAACAGAGAACACAGATACGCAGTATTTT.

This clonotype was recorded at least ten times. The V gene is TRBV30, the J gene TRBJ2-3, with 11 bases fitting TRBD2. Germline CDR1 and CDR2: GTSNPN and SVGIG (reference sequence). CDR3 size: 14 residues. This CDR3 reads CARATSGVTDTQYF. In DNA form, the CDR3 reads TGTGCACGGGCGACTAGCGGGGTCACAGATACGCAGTATTTT.

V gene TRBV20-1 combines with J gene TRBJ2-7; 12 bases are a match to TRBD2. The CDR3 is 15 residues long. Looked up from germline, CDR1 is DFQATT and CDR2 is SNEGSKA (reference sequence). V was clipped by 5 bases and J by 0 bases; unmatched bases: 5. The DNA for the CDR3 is TGCAGTGCTGCCGGGACTAGCGGGCTCTCCTACGAGCAGTACTTC. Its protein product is CSAAGTSGLSYEQYF.

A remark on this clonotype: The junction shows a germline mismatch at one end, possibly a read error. DNA of the CDR3: TGTGCCAGCAGTGCGGACTCAGATACGCGGTATTTT. It codes for CASSADSDTRYF. The chain links TRBV2 to TRBJ2-3; TRBD2 is a possible D gene (5 bases). The germline V gene encodes CDR1 SNHLY and CDR2 FYNNEI. This CDR3 contains 12 residues. Supplemented by reference TRBV2 and TRBJ2-3, the full variable domain reads EPEVTQTPSHQVTQMGQEVILRCVPISNHLYFYWYRQILGQKVEFLVSFYNNEISEKSEIFDDQFSVERPDGSNFTLKIRSTKLEDSAMYFCASSADSDTRYFGPGTRLTVL.

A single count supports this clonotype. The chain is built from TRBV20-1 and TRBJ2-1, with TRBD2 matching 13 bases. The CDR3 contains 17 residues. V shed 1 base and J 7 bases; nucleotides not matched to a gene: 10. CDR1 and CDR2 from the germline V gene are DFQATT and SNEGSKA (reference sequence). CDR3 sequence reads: CSARVIGTSGISNEQFF. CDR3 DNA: TGCAGTGCTAGAGTAATTGGGACTAGCGGGATAAGTAATGAGCAGTTCTTC.

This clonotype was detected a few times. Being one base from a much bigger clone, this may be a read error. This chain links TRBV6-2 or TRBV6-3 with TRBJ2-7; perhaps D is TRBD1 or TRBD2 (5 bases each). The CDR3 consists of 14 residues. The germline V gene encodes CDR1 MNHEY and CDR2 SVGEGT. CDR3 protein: CASSYSGTNYKQYF. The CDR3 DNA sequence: TGTGCCAGCAGTTACTCGGGGACGAACTACAAGCAGTACTTC.